These 4 T cell receptor beta chains share one sample of origin, sequenced in a study of CD8 T cells in Susac syndrome. When the RNA was reverse transcribed, random hexamers were used with an input of about 0.5 to 1 ug. TCRdb processed the immunoSEQ multiplex PCR reads anew with MiXCR; each CDR3 protein has one entry. The top ten clones hold 0.093% of a sample with 120,000 or so distinct CDR3 sequences, about 92% of them seen once. The sample taken for sequencing was CD4+ T cells from PBMCs. These TCRs come from a human donor with multiple sclerosis.

This clonotype showed up just a few times. The chain carries TRBV30 and TRBJ2-5, with D possibly being TRBD1 or TRBD2 (5 bases each). There are 13 residues in the CDR3. Germline V CDR1 and CDR2: GTSNPN, SVGIG (reference sequence). V lost 5 bases to trimming and J lost 9 bases, with 19 bases between them. The DNA of the CDR3 is TGTGCCTGGGCCTCGGGGCTTCTACGTCCCCAGTACTTC. Translated, it gives CAWASGLLRPQYF.

This clonotype was counted once. V and J are TRBV6-2 or TRBV6-3 and TRBJ1-3; 8 positions agree with TRBD1. The CDR3 consists of 16 residues. The germline V gene encodes CDR1 MNHEY and CDR2 SVGEGT. V trimming: 6 bases; J trimming: 0 bases; junction bases outside the gene matches: 7. The CDR3 protein is CASSRDRTYSGNTIYF. CDR3 bases: TGTGCCAGCAGCCGGGACAGGACATACTCTGGAAACACCATATATTTT.

The chain employs TRBV23-1 and TRBJ2-5, with a tentative D call TRBD2 (5 bases). TRBV23-1 is an ORF for which the function is uncertain. The CDR3 length is 11 residues. V was pared by 7 bases and J by 4 bases, with 7 bases between. CDR3 DNA: TGCGCCAGCACCGGAGGAGAGACCCAGTACTTC. It yields the protein CASTGGETQYF.

The chain recombines TRBV2 with TRBJ1-5, with TRBD1 matching over 10 bases. The CDR3 contains 13 residues. The junction had 2 bases not matched to a gene; V was cut back by 10 bases and J by 2 bases. Per the germline V gene, CDR1 is SNHLY and CDR2 is FYNNEI. This CDR3 is CATGQGGNQPQHF. The CDR3 DNA sequence: TGTGCCACTGGACAGGGGGGCAATCAGCCCCAGCATTTT.